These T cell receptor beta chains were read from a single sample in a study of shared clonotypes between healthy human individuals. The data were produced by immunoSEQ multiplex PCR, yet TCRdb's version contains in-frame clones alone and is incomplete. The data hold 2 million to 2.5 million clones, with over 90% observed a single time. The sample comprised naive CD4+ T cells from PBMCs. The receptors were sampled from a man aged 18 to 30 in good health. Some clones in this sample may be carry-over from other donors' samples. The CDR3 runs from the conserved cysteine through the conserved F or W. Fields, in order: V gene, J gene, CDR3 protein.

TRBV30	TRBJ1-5	CAWSAGTHNQPQHF
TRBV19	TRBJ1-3	CASGGGNSGNTIYF
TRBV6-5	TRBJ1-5	CATSRRGNSNQPQHF
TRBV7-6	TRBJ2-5	CASSFSGIQETQYF
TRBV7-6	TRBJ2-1	CASSLGWGSYNEQFF
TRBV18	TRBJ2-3	CASSPGQGADTQYF
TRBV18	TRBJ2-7	CASSPGSPVPYEQYF
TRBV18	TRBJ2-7	CASSPISGSTYEQYF
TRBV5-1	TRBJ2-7	CASSGGSRTNFLAYEQYF
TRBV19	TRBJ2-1	CASSIDLVRVGTVF
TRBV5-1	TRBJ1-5	CASSLDGLSNQPQHF
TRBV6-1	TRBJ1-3	CASGGTASGNTIYF
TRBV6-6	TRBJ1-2	CASNTGGSNYGYTF
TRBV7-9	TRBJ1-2	CASGTYGYTF
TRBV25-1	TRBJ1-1	CASSEPGTGDTEAFF
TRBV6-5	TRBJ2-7	CASSFNRGLGEQYF
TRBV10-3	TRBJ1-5	CAISDTTKDSRNQPQHF
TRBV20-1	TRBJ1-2	CSAGQAGGYTF
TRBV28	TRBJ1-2	CASSLGGAEYYGYTF
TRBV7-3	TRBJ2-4	CASSFKDRGRPENIQYF
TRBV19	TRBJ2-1	CASRDRPGSSYNEQFF
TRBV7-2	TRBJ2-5	CASSLGTLETQYF
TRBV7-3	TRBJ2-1	CASSLLAGFYNEQFF
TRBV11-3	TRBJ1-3	CASSQGQGSGNTIYF
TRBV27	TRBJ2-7	CASSRGRFGLYEQYF
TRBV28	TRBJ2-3	CASSEIQADTQYF
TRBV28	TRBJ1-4	CASSASGGRTGKLFF
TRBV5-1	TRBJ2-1	CASSLGLAAYNEQFF
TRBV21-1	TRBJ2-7	CASSKRMATGGYEQYF
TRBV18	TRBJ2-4	CASSPTGAWAKNIQYF
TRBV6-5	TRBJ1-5	CASRLRDSNQPQHF
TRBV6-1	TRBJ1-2	CASSEAIGGRGYTF
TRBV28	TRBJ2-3	CASSSAIAGGIADTQYF
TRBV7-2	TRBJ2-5	CASNQGAGETQYF
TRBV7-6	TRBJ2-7	CASSPQTTSGRRAYEQYF
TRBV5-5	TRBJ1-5	CASSRHEAPGYSNQPQHF
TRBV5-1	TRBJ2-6	CASSLSASGANVLTF
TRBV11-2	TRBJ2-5	CASSSLAGPQETQYF
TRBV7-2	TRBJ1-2	CASSLGGSNYGYTF
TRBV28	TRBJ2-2	CASSREGQGAPGELFF
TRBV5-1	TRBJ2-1	CASARQGSSYNEQFF
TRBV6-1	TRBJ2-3	CASRRGTADTQYF
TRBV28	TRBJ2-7	CASTRRGILYEQYF
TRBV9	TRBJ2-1	CASSVWSKADEQFF
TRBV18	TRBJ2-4	CASSPRAGQIHIQYF